A single sample gave rise to the 10 T cell receptor beta chains below, sequenced in a study of identical twins. One entry per CDR3 protein, called by TCRdb with MiXCR from the 5' RACE reads. The repertoire holds about 470,000 distinct CDR3 sequences, 20% to 25% seen once, with roughly 2.8% in the top ten. The same specimen was also included in a second study, on T cells expressing NK-cell markers.

The material sequenced was CD4+ T cells sorted from blood. These receptors were obtained from a woman younger than 30 in good health.

The rearrangement links TRBV20-1 to TRBJ2-1; D gene unclear. Germline V gives CDR1 DFQATT, CDR2 SNEGSKA (reference sequence). The V end lost 5 bases, the J end lost 9 bases, and 8 bases lay between the germline ends. The CDR3 runs 10 residues. The CDR3 DNA follows: TGCAGTGCTGTGTCGAGTGAGCAGTTCTTC. This translates into CSAVSSEQFF.

This clonotype was counted only a few times. The chain joins TRBV12-3 or TRBV12-4 to TRBJ2-4; 7 nucleotides agree with TRBD2. The CDR3 loop spans 17 amino acids. V was pared by 1 base and J by 0 bases, with 6 bases of the junction left unmatched. The CDR3 region has the DNA TGTGCCAGCAGTTTAGGGGACTACTCTTTAGCCAAAAACATTCAGTACTTC. As protein: CASSLGDYSLAKNIQYF.

This clonotype showed up just a few times. The chain combines TRBV7-2 with TRBJ2-5, with D possibly matching TRBD2 (6 bases). Germline V gene sequence: CDR1 SGHTA, CDR2 FQGNSA. V was trimmed by 3 bases and J by 2 bases, leaving 16 bases between them. There are 16 residues in the CDR3. CDR3 protein: CASSLFGGAEQETQYF. Written as DNA, the CDR3 is TGTGCCAGCAGCTTGTTCGGCGGGGCGGAACAAGAGACCCAGTACTTC.

This clonotype turned up a few times. The rearrangement joins TRBV7-9 to TRBJ2-1, with D hard to call. V lost 0 bases to trimming and J lost 4 bases, with 10 bases between them. The CDR3 is made up of 15 amino acids. The germline gives CDR1 SEHNR, CDR2 FQNEAQ (reference sequence). DNA for the CDR3: TGTGCCAGCAGCTTAGCGCTATCCGCTTACAATGAGCAGTTCTTC. It specifies CASSLALSAYNEQFF.

J is TRBJ1-6 and V is TRBV20-1; TRBD1 might be the D (5 bases). The ends were cut back, 3 bases at V and 3 bases at J, with 12 bases in the middle. The CDR3 is 15 residues long. Looked up from germline, CDR1 is DFQATT and CDR2 is SNEGSKA (reference sequence). For the CDR3, the DNA is TGCAGTGCTAGGGGAGGGGAACGCTATAATTCACCCCTCCACTTT. It codes for CSARGGERYNSPLHF.

The genes are TRBV7-2 and TRBJ2-1; tentative D call: TRBD2 (6 bases). The germline V gene has CDR1 SGHTA and CDR2 FQGNSA. The CDR3 spans 15 residues. With 5 bases removed from V and 6 bases from J, the gap between germline ends came to 17 bases. CDR3 sequence: CASSVPGLLTNEQFF. The CDR3 coding sequence is TGTGCCAGCAGCGTTCCGGGACTCCTCACCAATGAGCAGTTCTTC.

In its sample, this clonotype was seen a few times. V is TRBV20-1 and J is TRBJ1-2; a weak D match, TRBD1 (5 bases). The CDR3 runs 13 residues. V dropped 5 bases and J dropped 5 bases, with 15 bases sitting between them. Germline loops: CDR1 DFQATT, CDR2 SNEGSKA (reference sequence). In DNA form, the CDR3 reads TGCAGTGCTTCCACGCGACAGTCGTATGGCTACACCTTC. Amino acids: CSASTRQSYGYTF.

The chain is built from TRBV7-2 and TRBJ1-5, with D hard to call. Germline CDR1 and CDR2: SGHTA and FQGNSA. CDR3 size: 12 residues. V was shortened by 4 bases and J by 7 bases, with 8 bases between the two germline ends. The DNA for the CDR3 is TGTGCCAGCAGCTCGGGGAGGCAGCCCCAGCATTTT. It is translated as CASSSGRQPQHF.

This clonotype showed up just a few times. V gene TRBV5-1 combines with J gene TRBJ2-7; D is ambiguous. The CDR3 is 13 amino acids. V lost 0 bases to trimming and J lost 6 bases, with 10 bases between them. In germline, CDR1 is SGHRS, CDR2 YFSETQ. In nucleotides, the CDR3 is TGCGCCAGCAGCTTGGAGCCGGTGGGCGAGCAGTACTTC. Encoded protein: CASSLEPVGEQYF.

The rearrangement uses TRBV6-9 and TRBJ2-2; 10 nucleotides align to TRBD2. The CDR3 runs to 15 residues. CDR1 MNHGY and CDR2 SVAAGI come from the germline V gene. Trimming cost V 6 bases and J 5 bases; bases outside gene matches: 6. The CDR3, as DNA: TGTGCCAGCAGCGTTAGCGGGGGGCCGACCGGGGAGCTGTTTTTT. Residues: CASSVSGGPTGELFF.